Listed below are T cell receptor beta chains from one sample, sequenced in a study of beta chain features in type 1 diabetes. Profiled with immunoSEQ multiplex PCR; TCRdb holds only in-frame clones, not every one. The profile shows 200,000 to 300,000 clones, under 70% of them singletons. The specimen sequenced was naive CD4+ T cells from blood. Receptors were obtained from a man aged 25-45 years in good health. CDR3s include the opening cysteine and the closing phenylalanine or tryptophan. The order of the fields is J gene, V gene, CDR3 protein.

J gene: TRBJ2-3
V gene: TRBV9
CDR3 protein: CASSATGDSTSTDTQYF

J gene: TRBJ1-1
V gene: TRBV25-1
CDR3 protein: CASSEVENTEAFF

J gene: TRBJ1-1
V gene: TRBV29-1
CDR3 protein: CSVYGQGIARGVMNTEAFF

J gene: TRBJ2-3
V gene: TRBV5-4
CDR3 protein: CASSREGLASTDTQYF

J gene: TRBJ1-1
V gene: TRBV30
CDR3 protein: CAWRGDTEAFF

J gene: TRBJ2-1
V gene: TRBV25-1
CDR3 protein: CASSELLTDNEQFF

J gene: TRBJ2-2
V gene: TRBV7-2
CDR3 protein: CASSRLVPGELFF

J gene: TRBJ1-6
V gene: TRBV30
CDR3 protein: CAWESLQAAWAPLHF

J gene: TRBJ2-1
V gene: TRBV30
CDR3 protein: CAWRAGEAEQFF

J gene: TRBJ2-5
V gene: TRBV30
CDR3 protein: CAWSVGLAGGPQETQYF

J gene: TRBJ1-2
V gene: TRBV29-1
CDR3 protein: CSVTGHYGYTF

J gene: TRBJ1-1
V gene: TRBV11-3
CDR3 protein: CASSLDRDTEAFF

J gene: TRBJ2-7
V gene: TRBV10-3
CDR3 protein: CAISGTLTYEQYF

J gene: TRBJ2-4
V gene: TRBV2
CDR3 protein: CASSRTSGNIQYF

J gene: TRBJ2-2
V gene: TRBV30
CDR3 protein: CAWRKGLAITGELFF

J gene: TRBJ2-7
V gene: TRBV28
CDR3 protein: CATAGTPYEQYF

J gene: TRBJ2-2
V gene: TRBV13
CDR3 protein: CASSLRTETGELFF

J gene: TRBJ2-1
V gene: TRBV12-5
CDR3 protein: CASGLRNEQFF

J gene: TRBJ2-3
V gene: TRBV7-9
CDR3 protein: CASSASGSTDTQYF

J gene: TRBJ2-1
V gene: TRBV30
CDR3 protein: CAWSSLGEIRSYNEQFF

J gene: TRBJ1-2
V gene: TRBV9
CDR3 protein: CASSAAGQRGGYTF

J gene: TRBJ2-1
V gene: TRBV30
CDR3 protein: CAWSGVTYNEQFF

J gene: TRBJ2-5
V gene: TRBV7-9
CDR3 protein: CASSLRREGAETQYF

J gene: TRBJ2-1
V gene: TRBV7-2
CDR3 protein: CASSTTGGSYNEQFF

J gene: TRBJ2-5
V gene: TRBV28
CDR3 protein: CASSGRGHFQETQYF

J gene: TRBJ2-1
V gene: TRBV29-1
CDR3 protein: CSVASGSNEQFF

J gene: TRBJ2-7
V gene: TRBV29-1
CDR3 protein: CSLSTGRDEQYF

J gene: TRBJ2-3
V gene: TRBV5-6
CDR3 protein: CASSLTGTTDTQYF

J gene: TRBJ2-3
V gene: TRBV5-1
CDR3 protein: CASRSQGGGDTQYF

J gene: TRBJ2-7
V gene: TRBV27
CDR3 protein: CASSATGGGF

J gene: TRBJ2-3
V gene: TRBV10-3
CDR3 protein: CAISGQGESDTQYF

J gene: TRBJ2-1
V gene: TRBV29-1
CDR3 protein: CSVVRAGGPGLGNEQFF

J gene: TRBJ2-5
V gene: TRBV15
CDR3 protein: CATSRSGTPQETQYF

J gene: TRBJ1-1
V gene: TRBV29-1
CDR3 protein: CSLSALMNTEAFF

J gene: TRBJ1-2
V gene: TRBV6-5
CDR3 protein: CASTRGQGIGYTF

J gene: TRBJ2-3
V gene: TRBV29-1
CDR3 protein: CSAGTTSTDTQYF

J gene: TRBJ2-7
V gene: TRBV29-1
CDR3 protein: CSVLWPGSYEQYF

J gene: TRBJ2-5
V gene: TRBV25-1
CDR3 protein: CASSATGTPPETQYF

J gene: TRBJ1-1
V gene: TRBV30
CDR3 protein: CAWSVPDRSNTEAFF

J gene: TRBJ2-5
V gene: TRBV29-1
CDR3 protein: CSVHRGQETQYF

J gene: TRBJ2-1
V gene: TRBV9
CDR3 protein: CASSVEGLPPYNEQFF

J gene: TRBJ2-2
V gene: TRBV30
CDR3 protein: CASTGTGRTGELFF

J gene: TRBJ2-4
V gene: TRBV7-2
CDR3 protein: CASSLGGGGTAKNIQYF

J gene: TRBJ2-7
V gene: TRBV30
CDR3 protein: CACHFPRDRGIEQYF

J gene: TRBJ1-1
V gene: TRBV2
CDR3 protein: CASSMTTAPNTEAFF

J gene: TRBJ2-1
V gene: TRBV20-1
CDR3 protein: CSADRGEQFF

J gene: TRBJ2-7
V gene: TRBV30
CDR3 protein: CAWATGGSSYEQYF

J gene: TRBJ1-2
V gene: TRBV29-1
CDR3 protein: CSVEGRSEGYTF

J gene: TRBJ1-1
V gene: TRBV18
CDR3 protein: CASSPPLQGGNTEAFF

J gene: TRBJ2-6
V gene: TRBV14
CDR3 protein: CASRNAGANVLTF

J gene: TRBJ2-5
V gene: TRBV25-1
CDR3 protein: CASSVWSQETQYF

J gene: TRBJ2-3
V gene: TRBV4-3
CDR3 protein: CASSQENLNTGTQYF

J gene: TRBJ2-3
V gene: TRBV7-2
CDR3 protein: CASSLDSSTQYF

J gene: TRBJ2-3
V gene: TRBV5-1
CDR3 protein: CASSTRGDTQYF

J gene: TRBJ1-1
V gene: TRBV7-6
CDR3 protein: CASSRQGNTEAFF

J gene: TRBJ2-3
V gene: TRBV29-1
CDR3 protein: CSVSSSLALGYADTQYF

J gene: TRBJ2-5
V gene: TRBV19
CDR3 protein: CASSITGVEETQYF

J gene: TRBJ2-1
V gene: TRBV10-3
CDR3 protein: CAISVVAVRSYNEQFF

J gene: TRBJ1-2
V gene: TRBV29-1
CDR3 protein: CSVESDKTYNYGYTF